This TCR beta chain was identified in a study of T-cell reconstitution after alpha-beta-depleted transplantation in children. CDR1 LGHDT and CDR2 YNNKEL come from the germline V gene (reference sequence). The length of the CDR3 is 13 residues. Trimming took off 3 bases at V and 10 bases at J, with 14 bases between the two ends. About this clonotype itself: Its antigen is not known.

Study-level findings and limits: Several hundred expanded graft clones reportedly gave rise to the alpha-beta T cells present about two months after transplant.

Preparation of the TCRbeta library involved a method that used unique molecular identifiers. MiXCR, applied by TCRdb to the PCR reads, yields one record per CDR3 protein. The sample holds about 130,000 distinct CDR3 sequences, 8.5% to 10% seen once. This sequence originates from a girl under two years old who had a stem cell transplant for combined immunodeficiency, so the T cells may come from the graft donor. V is TRBV3-1 and J is TRBJ2-3, with a weak D call TRBD1 (5 bases). The sequencing here drew on PBMCs, mostly from graft donor cells, taken 180 days after TCRalphabeta/CD19-depleted stem cell transplant. CDR3 bases: TGTGCCAGCAGCCATAAGGCCCAGGGTTCGCAGTATTTT. Protein sequence: CASSHKAQGSQYF.